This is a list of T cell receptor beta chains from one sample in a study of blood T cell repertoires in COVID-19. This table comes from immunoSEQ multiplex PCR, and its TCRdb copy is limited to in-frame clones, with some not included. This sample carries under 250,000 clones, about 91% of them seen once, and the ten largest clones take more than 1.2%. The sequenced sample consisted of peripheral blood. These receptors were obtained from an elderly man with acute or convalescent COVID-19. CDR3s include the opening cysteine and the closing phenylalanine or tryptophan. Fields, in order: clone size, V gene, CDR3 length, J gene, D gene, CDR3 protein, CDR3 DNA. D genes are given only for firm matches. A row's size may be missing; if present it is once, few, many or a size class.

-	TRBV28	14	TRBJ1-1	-	CASSSAGGRTEAFF	TGTGCCAGCAGCTCCGCGGGGGGACGGACTGAAGCTTTCTTT
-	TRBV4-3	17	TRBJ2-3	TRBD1	CASSPPPGTGGTDTQYF	TGCGCCAGCAGCCCCCCCCCAGGGACAGGGGGCACAGATACGCAGTATTTT
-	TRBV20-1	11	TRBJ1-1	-	CSAAAVTEAFF	TGCAGTGCGGCTGCGGTCACTGAAGCTTTCTTT
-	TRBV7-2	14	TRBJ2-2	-	CASRAGGRTGELFF	TGTGCCAGCAGGGCCGGGGGGCGGACCGGGGAGCTGTTTTTT
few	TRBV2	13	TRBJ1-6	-	CASSVTYNSPLHF	TGTGCCAGCAGTGTCACCTATAATTCACCCCTCCACTTT
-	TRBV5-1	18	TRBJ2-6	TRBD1	CASSLWGQGYGGANVLTF	TGCGCCAGCAGCTTGTGGGGACAGGGATACGGTGGGGCCAACGTCCTGACTTTC
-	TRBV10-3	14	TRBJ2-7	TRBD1	CAISPGTGRSEQYF	TGTGCCATCAGCCCTGGGACAGGGCGCAGCGAGCAGTACTTC
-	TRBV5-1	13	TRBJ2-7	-	CASSPDSFYEQYF	TGCGCCAGCAGCCCGGACAGCTTCTACGAGCAGTACTTC
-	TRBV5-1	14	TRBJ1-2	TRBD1	CASSLQGANYGYTF	TGCGCCAGCAGCCTACAGGGGGCCAACTATGGCTACACCTTC
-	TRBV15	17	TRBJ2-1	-	CATSRDGRWEQDNEQFF	TGTGCCACCAGCAGAGACGGTCGGTGGGAGCAGGACAATGAGCAGTTCTTC
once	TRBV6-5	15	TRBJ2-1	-	CASSYGGRVVNEQFF	TGTGCCAGCAGTTACGGTGGCAGGGTCGTCAATGAGCAGTTCTTC
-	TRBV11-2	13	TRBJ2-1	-	CASSSDRYNEQFF	TGTGCCAGCAGCTCGGACAGATACAATGAGCAGTTCTTC
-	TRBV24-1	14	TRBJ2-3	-	CATSDSLATDTQYF	TGTGCCACCAGTGATTCGCTAGCGACAGATACGCAGTATTTT
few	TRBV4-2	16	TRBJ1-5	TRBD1	CASSQDGTGGNQPQHF	TGTGCCAGCAGCCAAGACGGGACAGGCGGTAATCAGCCCCAGCATTTT
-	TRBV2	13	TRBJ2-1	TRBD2	CASSSGGAGEQFF	TGTGCCAGCAGTAGCGGGGGGGCGGGTGAGCAGTTCTTC
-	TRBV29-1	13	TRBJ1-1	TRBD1	CSDRQGASPRAFF	TGCAGCGACCGACAGGGGGCTTCTCCCCGGGCTTTCTTT
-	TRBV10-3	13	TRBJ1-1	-	CATSGGINTEAFF	TGTGCCACGAGCGGGGGCATCAACACTGAAGCTTTCTTT
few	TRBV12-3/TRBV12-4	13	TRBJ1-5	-	CASSLADNQPQHF	TGTGCCAGCAGTTTGGCAGACAATCAGCCCCAGCATTTT
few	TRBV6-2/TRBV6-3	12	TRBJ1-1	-	CASNPGGTEAFF	TGTGCCAGCAACCCGGGGGGCACTGAAGCTTTCTTT
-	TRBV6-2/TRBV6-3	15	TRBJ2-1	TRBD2	CASSPTPGLVVEQFF	TGTGCCAGCAGTCCGACACCGGGACTAGTTGTTGAGCAGTTCTTC
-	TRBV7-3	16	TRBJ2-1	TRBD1	CASSLRGQGSYNEQFF	TGTGCCAGCAGCTTAAGGGGACAGGGCTCCTACAATGAGCAGTTCTTC
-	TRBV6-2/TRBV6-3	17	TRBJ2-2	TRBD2	CASSPYGREGRTGELFF	TGTGCCAGCAGCCCTTATGGCCGGGAGGGCCGCACCGGGGAGCTGTTTTTT
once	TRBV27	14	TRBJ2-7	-	CASSSGLTSYEQYF	TGTGCCAGCAGTTCAGGACTAACCTCCTACGAGCAGTACTTC
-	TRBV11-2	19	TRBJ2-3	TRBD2	CASSLVLGASGASTDTQYF	TGTGCCAGCAGCTTAGTTCTTGGGGCTAGCGGGGCTAGCACAGATACGCAGTATTTT
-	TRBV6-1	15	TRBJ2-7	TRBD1	CASSEEDRGGNEQYF	TGTGCCAGCAGTGAAGAGGACAGGGGTGGGAACGAGCAGTACTTC
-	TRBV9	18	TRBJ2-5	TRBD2	CASSVGTSGEYSQETQYF	TGTGCCAGCAGCGTAGGGACTAGCGGGGAGTACTCCCAAGAGACCCAGTACTTC
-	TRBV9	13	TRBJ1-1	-	CASSLQGSTEAFF	TGTGCCAGCAGCTTGCAGGGCTCCACTGAAGCTTTCTTT
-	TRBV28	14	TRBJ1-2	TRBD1	CASSLGQAVYGYTF	TGTGCCAGCAGTTTAGGACAGGCCGTCTATGGCTACACCTTC
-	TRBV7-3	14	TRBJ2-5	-	CASSLGGFYETQYF	TGTGCCAGCAGCCTTGGGGGGTTTTACGAGACCCAGTACTTC
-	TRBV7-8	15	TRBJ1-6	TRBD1	CASSLATGGASPLHF	TGTGCCAGCAGCTTAGCCACAGGGGGTGCTTCACCCCTCCACTTT
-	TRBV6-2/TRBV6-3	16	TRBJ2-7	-	CASSFRHLQPNYEQYF	TGTGCCAGCAGTTTCCGACACCTCCAACCCAATTACGAGCAGTACTTC
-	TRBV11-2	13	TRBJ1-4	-	CASSLDQYEKLFF	TGTGCCAGCAGCTTAGATCAGTATGAAAAACTGTTTTTT
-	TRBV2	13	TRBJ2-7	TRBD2	CASSMGLTYEQYF	TGTGCCAGCAGCATGGGACTAACCTACGAGCAGTACTTC
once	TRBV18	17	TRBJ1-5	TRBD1	CASSPRGGRGPNQPQHF	TGTGCCAGCTCACCACGCGGGGGCAGGGGGCCCAATCAGCCCCAGCATTTT
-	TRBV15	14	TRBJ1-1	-	CATSREVSSTEAFF	TGTGCCACCAGCAGAGAGGTAAGCTCCACTGAAGCTTTCTTT
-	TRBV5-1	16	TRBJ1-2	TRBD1	CASSPRQGASSEGYTF	TGCGCCAGCAGCCCGCGACAGGGGGCCTCTAGTGAGGGCTACACCTTC
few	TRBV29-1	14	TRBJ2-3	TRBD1	CSLMTGASTDTQYF	TGCAGCCTAATGACAGGGGCCAGCACAGATACGCAGTATTTT
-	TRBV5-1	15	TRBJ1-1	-	CASSLASRMNTEAFF	TGCGCCAGCAGCTTGGCCAGTCGCATGAACACTGAAGCTTTCTTT
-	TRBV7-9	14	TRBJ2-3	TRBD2	CASSSGRGTDTQYF	TGTGCCAGCAGCTCCGGGAGGGGCACAGATACGCAGTATTTT
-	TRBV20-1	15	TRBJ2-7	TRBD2	CSASAWTSSSYEQYF	TGCAGTGCTAGTGCCTGGACTAGTAGCTCCTACGAGCAGTACTTC
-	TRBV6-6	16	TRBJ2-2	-	CASSSLGGGDTGELFF	TGTGCCAGCAGCTCGCTAGGAGGGGGGGACACCGGGGAGCTGTTTTTT
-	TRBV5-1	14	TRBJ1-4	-	CASSLTGSPEKLFF	TGCGCCAGCAGCTTAACAGGGTCGCCTGAAAAACTGTTTTTT
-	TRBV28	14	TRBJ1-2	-	CASTSSGGEYGYTF	TGTGCCAGCACCTCATCCGGAGGTGAATATGGCTACACCTTC
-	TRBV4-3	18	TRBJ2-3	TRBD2	CASSQDGSGGVSTDTQYF	TGCGCCAGCAGCCAAGATGGGTCGGGGGGGGTGAGCACAGATACGCAGTATTTT
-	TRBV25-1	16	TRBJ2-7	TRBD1	CASSPKGRTGAYEQYF	TGTGCCAGCAGTCCGAAGGGTCGGACAGGGGCCTACGAGCAGTACTTC
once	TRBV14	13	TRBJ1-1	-	CASSPYMNTEAFF	TGTGCCAGCAGCCCGTATATGAACACTGAAGCTTTCTTT
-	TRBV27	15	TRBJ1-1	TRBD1	CASSTFGTGRTEAFF	TGTGCCAGCAGCACCTTTGGGACAGGGCGCACTGAAGCTTTCTTT
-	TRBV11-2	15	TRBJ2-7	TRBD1	CASSLGDRRSYEQYF	TGTGCCAGCAGCTTAGGGGACAGGAGATCTTACGAGCAGTACTTC
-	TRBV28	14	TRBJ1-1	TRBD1	CASSLRQGWTEAFF	TGTGCCAGCAGCCTTCGACAGGGTTGGACTGAAGCTTTCTTT
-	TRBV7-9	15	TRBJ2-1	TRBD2	CASSLGASGRNEQFF	TGTGCCAGCAGCTTAGGTGCTAGCGGGAGAAATGAGCAGTTCTTC
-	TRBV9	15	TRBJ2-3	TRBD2	CASSVAGGQLDTQYF	TGTGCCAGCAGCGTAGCGGGGGGGCAATTAGATACGCAGTATTTT
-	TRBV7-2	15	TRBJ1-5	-	CASSLGGGGYQPQHF	TGTGCCAGCAGCTTAGGAGGGGGTGGCTATCAGCCCCAGCATTTT
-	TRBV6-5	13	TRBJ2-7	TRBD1	CASTLGQDYEQYF	TGTGCCAGCACCCTAGGACAGGACTACGAGCAGTACTTC